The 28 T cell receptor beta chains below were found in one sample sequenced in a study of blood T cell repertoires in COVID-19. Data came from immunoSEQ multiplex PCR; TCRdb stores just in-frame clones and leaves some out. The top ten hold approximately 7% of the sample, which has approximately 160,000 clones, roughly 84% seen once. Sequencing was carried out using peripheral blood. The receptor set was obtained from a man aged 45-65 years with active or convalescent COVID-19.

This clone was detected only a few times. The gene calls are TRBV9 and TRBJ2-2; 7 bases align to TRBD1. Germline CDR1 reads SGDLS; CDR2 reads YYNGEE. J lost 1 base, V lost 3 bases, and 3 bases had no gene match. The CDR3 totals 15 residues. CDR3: CASSAGQRNTGELFF. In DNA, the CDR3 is TGTGCCAGCAGCGCGGGACAGCGGAACACCGGGGAGCTGTTTTTT.

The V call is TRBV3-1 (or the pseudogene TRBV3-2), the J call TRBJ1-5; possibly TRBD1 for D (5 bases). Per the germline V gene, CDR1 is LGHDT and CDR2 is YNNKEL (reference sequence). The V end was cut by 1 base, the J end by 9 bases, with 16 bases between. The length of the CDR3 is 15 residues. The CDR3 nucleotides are TGTGCCAGCAGCCAAGCGGACCTGGGGGGTTGGCCCCAGCATTTT. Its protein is CASSQADLGGWPQHF.

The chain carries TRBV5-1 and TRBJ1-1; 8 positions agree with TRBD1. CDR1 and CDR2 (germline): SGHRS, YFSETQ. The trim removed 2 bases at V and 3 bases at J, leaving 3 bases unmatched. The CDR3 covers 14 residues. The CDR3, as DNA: TGCGCCAGCAGCTTCGCACAGGGGGACACTGAAGCTTTCTTT. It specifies CASSFAQGDTEAFF.

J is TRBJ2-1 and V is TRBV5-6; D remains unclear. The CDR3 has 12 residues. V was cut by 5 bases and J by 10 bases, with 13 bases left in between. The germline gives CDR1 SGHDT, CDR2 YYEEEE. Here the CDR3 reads CASSLMVEEQFF. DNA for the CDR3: TGTGCCAGCAGTCTGATGGTGGAGGAGCAGTTCTTC.

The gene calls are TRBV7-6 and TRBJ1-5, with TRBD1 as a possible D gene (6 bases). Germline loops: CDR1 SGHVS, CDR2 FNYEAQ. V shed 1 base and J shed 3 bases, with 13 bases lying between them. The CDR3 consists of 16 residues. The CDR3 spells CASSLGGGGLNQPQHF. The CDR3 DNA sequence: TGTGCCAGCAGCTTAGGGGGGGGCGGACTCAATCAGCCCCAGCATTTT.

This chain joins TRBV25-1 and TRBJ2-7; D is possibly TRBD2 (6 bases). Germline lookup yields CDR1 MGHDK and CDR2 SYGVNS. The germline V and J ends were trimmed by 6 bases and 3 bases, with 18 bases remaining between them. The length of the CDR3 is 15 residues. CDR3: CASSALAGPNYEQYF. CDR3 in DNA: TGTGCCAGCAGCGCCCTCGCGGGACCAAACTACGAGCAGTACTTC.

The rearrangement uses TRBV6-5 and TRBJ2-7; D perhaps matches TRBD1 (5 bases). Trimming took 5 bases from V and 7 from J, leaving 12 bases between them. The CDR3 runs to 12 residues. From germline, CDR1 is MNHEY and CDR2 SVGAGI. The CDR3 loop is CASSKTVREQYF. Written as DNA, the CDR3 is TGTGCCAGCAGTAAGACAGTTCGGGAGCAGTACTTC.

CDR3 DNA sequence: TGTGCCAGCAGTTTTACAGCAGGGAGCAATCAGCCCCAGCATTTT. Protein: CASSFTAGSNQPQHF. The chain links TRBV6-2 or TRBV6-3 to TRBJ1-5, with D perhaps matching TRBD1 (5 bases). The CDR3 extends over 15 amino acids. Germline loops: CDR1 MNHEY, CDR2 SVGEGT. The V end lost 4 bases, the J end lost 1 base, and 11 bases lay between the germline ends.

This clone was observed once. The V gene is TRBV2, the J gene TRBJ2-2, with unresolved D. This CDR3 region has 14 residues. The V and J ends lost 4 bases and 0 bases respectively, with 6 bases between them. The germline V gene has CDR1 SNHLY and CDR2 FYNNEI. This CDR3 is CASSVSPNTGELFF. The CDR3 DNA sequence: TGTGCCAGCAGTGTGTCTCCGAACACCGGGGAGCTGTTTTTT.

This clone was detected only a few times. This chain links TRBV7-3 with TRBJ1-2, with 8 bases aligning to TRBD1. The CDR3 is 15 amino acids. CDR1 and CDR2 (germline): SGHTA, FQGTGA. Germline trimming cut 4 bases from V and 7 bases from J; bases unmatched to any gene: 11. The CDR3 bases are TGTGCCAGCAGCTCTGGACAGGGAGGGCTGGGTGGCTACACCTTC. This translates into CASSSGQGGLGGYTF.

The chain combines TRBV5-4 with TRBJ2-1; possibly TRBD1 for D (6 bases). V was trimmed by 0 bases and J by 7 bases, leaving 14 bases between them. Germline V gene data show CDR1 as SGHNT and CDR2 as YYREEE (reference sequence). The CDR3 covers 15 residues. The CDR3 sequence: CASSLGQGLRNEQFF. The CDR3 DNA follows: TGTGCCAGCAGCTTGGGTCAGGGGTTGAGGAATGAGCAGTTCTTC.

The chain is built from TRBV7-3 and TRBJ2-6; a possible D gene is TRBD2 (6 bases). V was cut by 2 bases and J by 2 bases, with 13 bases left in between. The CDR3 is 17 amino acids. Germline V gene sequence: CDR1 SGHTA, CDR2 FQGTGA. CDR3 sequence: CASSLRRAKAGANVLTF. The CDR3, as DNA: TGTGCCAGCAGCTTACGGAGGGCCAAGGCTGGGGCCAACGTCCTGACTTTC.

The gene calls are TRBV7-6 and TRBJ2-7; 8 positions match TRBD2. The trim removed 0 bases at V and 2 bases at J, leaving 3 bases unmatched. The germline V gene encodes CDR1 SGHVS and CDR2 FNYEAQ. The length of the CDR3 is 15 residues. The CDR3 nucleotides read TGTGCCAGCAGCTTAGCTAGCGGGACCACCTACGAGCAGTACTTC. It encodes CASSLASGTTYEQYF. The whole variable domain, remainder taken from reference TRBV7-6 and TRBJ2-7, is GAGVSQSPRYKVTKRGQDVALRCDPISGHVSLYWYRQALGQGPEFLTYFNYEAQQDKSGLPNDRFSAERPEGSISTLTIQRTEQRDSAMYRCASSLASGTTYEQYFGPGTRLTVT.

The CDR3 DNA follows: TGTGCCAGCAGCCCTATCGCGGGGAACACCGGGGAGCTGTTTTTT. It is translated as CASSPIAGNTGELFF. V gene TRBV5-5 combines with J gene TRBJ2-2; a possible D gene is TRBD2 (5 bases). CDR1 is SGHKS, CDR2 YYEKEE, per germline (reference sequence). The CDR3 runs to 15 residues. V lost 4 bases and J 1 base, leaving 11 bases between the germline ends.

CDR3: CASSPGQSYEQYF. In DNA form, the CDR3 reads TGTGCCAGCAGCCCCGGACAGTCCTACGAGCAGTACTTC. The chain is built from TRBV9 and TRBJ2-7, with D possibly TRBD1 on 6 matching bases. Trimming took off 4 bases at V and 1 base at J, with 9 bases between the two ends. Germline assignment: CDR1 SGDLS and CDR2 YYNGEE. This CDR3 region has 13 residues. Full variable domain (missing parts from reference TRBV9 and TRBJ2-7): DSGVTQTPKHLITATGQRVTLRCSPRSGDLSVYWYQQSLDQGLQFLIQYYNGEERAKGNILERFSAQQFPDLHSELNLSSLELGDSALYFCASSPGQSYEQYFGPGTRLTVT.

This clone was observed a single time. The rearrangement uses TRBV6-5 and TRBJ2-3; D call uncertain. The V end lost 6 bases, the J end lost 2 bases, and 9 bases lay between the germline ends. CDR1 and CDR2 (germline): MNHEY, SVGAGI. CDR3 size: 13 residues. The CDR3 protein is CASRLPSTDTQYF. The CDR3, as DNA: TGTGCCAGCAGGCTACCATCCACAGATACGCAGTATTTT.

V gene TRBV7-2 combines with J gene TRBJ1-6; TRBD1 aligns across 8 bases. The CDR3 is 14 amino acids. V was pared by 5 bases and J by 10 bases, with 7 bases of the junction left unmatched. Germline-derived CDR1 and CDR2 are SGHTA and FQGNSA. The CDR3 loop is CASSQQGVGSPLHF. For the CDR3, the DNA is TGTGCCAGCAGCCAACAGGGGGTGGGGTCACCCCTCCACTTT.

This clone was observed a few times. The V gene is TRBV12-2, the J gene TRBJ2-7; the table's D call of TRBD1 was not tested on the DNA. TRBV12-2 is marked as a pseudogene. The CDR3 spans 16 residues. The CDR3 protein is CASRLAQWGQAYEQYF. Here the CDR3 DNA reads TGTGCAAGTCGCTTAGCGCAGTGGGGCCAAGCCTACGAGCAGTACTTC.

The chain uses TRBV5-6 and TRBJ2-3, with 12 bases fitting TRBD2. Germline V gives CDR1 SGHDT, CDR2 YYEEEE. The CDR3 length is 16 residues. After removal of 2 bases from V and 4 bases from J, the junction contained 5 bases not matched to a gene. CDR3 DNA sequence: TGTGCCAGCAGCTTACTAGCGGGAGGTGGTGCAGATACGCAGTATTTT. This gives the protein CASSLLAGGGADTQYF.

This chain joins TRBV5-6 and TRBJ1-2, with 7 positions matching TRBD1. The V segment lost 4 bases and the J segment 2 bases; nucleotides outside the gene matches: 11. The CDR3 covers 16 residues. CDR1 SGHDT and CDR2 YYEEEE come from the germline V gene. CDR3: CASSPTTGFSNYGYTF. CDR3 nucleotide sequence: TGTGCCAGCAGCCCTACGACAGGGTTTTCGAACTATGGCTACACCTTC. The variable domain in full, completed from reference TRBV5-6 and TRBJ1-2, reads DAGVTQSPTHLIKTRGQQVTLRCSPKSGHDTVSWYQQALGQGPQFIFQYYEEEERQRGNFPDRFSGHQFPNYSSELNVNALLLGDSALYLCASSPTTGFSNYGYTFGSGTRLTVV.

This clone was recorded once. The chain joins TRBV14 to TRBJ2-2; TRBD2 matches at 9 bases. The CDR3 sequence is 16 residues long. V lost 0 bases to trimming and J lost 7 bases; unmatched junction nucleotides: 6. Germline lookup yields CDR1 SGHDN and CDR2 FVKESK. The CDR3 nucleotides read TGTGCCAGCAGCCAAGATGCCGGACTAGCGAGCGGGGAGCTGTTTTTT. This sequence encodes CASSQDAGLASGELFF.

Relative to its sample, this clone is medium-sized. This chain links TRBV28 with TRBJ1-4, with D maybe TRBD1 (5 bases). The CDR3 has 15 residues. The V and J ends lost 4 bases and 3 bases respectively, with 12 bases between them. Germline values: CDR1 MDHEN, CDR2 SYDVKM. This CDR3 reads CASSSSTAPNEKLFF. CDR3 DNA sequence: TGTGCCAGCAGTTCGTCGACAGCGCCTAATGAAAAACTGTTTTTT.

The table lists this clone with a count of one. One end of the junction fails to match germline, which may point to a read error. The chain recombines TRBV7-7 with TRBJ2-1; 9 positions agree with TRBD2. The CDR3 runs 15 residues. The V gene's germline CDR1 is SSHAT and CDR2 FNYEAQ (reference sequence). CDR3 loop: CASSLAVAGVGEQFF. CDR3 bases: TGTGCTAGCAGCTTAGCGGTAGCGGGAGTGGGTGAGCAGTTCTTC.

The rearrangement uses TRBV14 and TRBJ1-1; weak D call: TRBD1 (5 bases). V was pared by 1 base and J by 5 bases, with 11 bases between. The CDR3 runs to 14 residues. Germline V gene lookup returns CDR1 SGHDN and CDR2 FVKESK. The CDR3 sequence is CASSQVGVGTEAFF. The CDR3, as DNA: TGTGCCAGCAGCCAAGTAGGGGTCGGTACTGAAGCTTTCTTT.

Written as DNA, the CDR3 is TGTGCCTGTAAACGGGGGACGGGTAATTCACCCCTCCACTTT. Translating gives CACKRGTGNSPLHF. The rearrangement joins TRBV19 to TRBJ1-6, with D perhaps TRBD1 (5 bases). Trimming removed 11 bases from V and 6 bases from J, with 17 bases in between. The CDR3 has 14 residues. Germline V CDR1 and CDR2: LNHDA, SQIVND (reference sequence).

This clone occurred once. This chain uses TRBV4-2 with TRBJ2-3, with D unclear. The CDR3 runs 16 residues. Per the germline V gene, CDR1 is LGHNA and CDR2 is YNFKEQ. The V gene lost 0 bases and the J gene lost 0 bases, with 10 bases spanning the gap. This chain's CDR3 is CASSQDFSTSTDTQYF. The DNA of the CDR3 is TGTGCCAGCAGCCAAGATTTCTCTACGAGCACAGATACGCAGTATTTT.

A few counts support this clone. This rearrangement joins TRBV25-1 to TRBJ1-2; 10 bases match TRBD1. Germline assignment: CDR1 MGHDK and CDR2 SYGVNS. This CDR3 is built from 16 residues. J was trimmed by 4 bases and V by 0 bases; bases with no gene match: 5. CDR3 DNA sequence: TGTGCCAGCAGTGAATATGGCGACAGGGGGCTCTATGGCTACACCTTC. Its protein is CASSEYGDRGLYGYTF.

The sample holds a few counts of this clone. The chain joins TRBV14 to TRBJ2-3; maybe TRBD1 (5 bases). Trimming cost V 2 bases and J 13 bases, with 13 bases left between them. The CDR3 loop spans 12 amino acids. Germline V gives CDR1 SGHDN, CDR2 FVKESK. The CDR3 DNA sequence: TGTGCCAGCAGCCAAAAAGGGGCAGTTAAGTATTTT. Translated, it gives CASSQKGAVKYF. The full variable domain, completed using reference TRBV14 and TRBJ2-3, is EAGVTQFPSHSVIEKGQTVTLRCDPISGHDNLYWYRRVMGKEIKFLLHFVKESKQDESGMPNNRFLAERTGGTYSTLKVQPAELEDSGVYFCASSQKGAVKYFGPGTRLTVL.